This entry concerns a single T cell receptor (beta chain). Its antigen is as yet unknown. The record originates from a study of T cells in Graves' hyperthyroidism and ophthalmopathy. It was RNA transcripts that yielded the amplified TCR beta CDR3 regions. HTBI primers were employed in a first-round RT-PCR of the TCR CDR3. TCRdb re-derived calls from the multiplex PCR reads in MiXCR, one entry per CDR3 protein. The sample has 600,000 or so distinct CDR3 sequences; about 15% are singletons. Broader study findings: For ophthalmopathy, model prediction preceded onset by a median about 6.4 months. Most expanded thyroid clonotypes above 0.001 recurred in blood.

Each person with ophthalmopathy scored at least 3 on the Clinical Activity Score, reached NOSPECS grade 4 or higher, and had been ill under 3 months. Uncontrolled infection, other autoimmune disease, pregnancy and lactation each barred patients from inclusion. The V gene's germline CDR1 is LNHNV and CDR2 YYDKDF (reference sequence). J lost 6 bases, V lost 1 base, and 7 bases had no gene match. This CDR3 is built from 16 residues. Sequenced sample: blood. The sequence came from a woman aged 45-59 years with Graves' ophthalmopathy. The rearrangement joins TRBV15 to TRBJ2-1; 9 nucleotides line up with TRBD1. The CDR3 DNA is TGTGCCACCAGCAGAGCCGGGACAGGGCGGGCCAATGAGCAGTTCTTC. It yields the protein CATSRAGTGRANEQFF.